Listed below are T cell receptor beta chains from one sample, sequenced in a study of blood T cells in healthy people across ages. TCRdb processed the 5' RACE reads anew with MiXCR; each CDR3 protein has one entry. This sample has about 970,000 distinct CDR3 sequences, with roughly 51% found just once. The sample consisted of blood. All receptors derive from a woman in her fifties or sixties in good health. Both conserved end residues are part of each CDR3. Fields, in order: J gene, V gene, CDR3 protein.

J: TRBJ2-5
V: TRBV21-1
CDR3: CASSRTSIQETRYF

J: TRBJ2-5
V: TRBV7-9
CDR3: CASSLGTSGNDEQYF

J: TRBJ2-3
V: TRBV12-3/TRBV12-4
CDR3: CASRQTDTQYF

J: TRBJ1-6
V: TRBV6-6
CDR3: CASRGQGSYNSPLHF

J: TRBJ2-5
V: TRBV20-1
CDR3: CSANRDLPGEQYF

J: TRBJ2-3
V: TRBV7-9
CDR3: CASNIGDTQYF

J: TRBJ2-5
V: TRBV5-1
CDR3: CASSPQGTGMMETPYF

J: TRBJ2-6
V: TRBV6-2/TRBV6-3
CDR3: CASSYSRADWGSGANVLTF

J: TRBJ2-1
V: TRBV6-2/TRBV6-3
CDR3: CASSYPPRQYNEQFF

J: TRBJ1-4
V: TRBV6-5
CDR3: CASRGGRGANEKLFF

J: TRBJ1-1
V: TRBV29-1
CDR3: CSVVGYSRAFF

J: TRBJ2-1
V: TRBV29-1
CDR3: CSVEDYASGRATLGYNEQFF

J: -
V: TRBV11-2
CDR3: CASRRQGGRETQYF

J: TRBJ2-3
V: TRBV7-2
CDR3: CASSYQPAGVRPDTQYF

J: TRBJ2-6
V: TRBV18
CDR3: CASSPLGNGANVLTF

J: TRBJ1-5
V: TRBV28
CDR3: CASSLWAEKYQPQHF

J: TRBJ1-1
V: TRBV6-5
CDR3: CASSYSSEAFF

J: TRBJ1-2
V: TRBV29-1
CDR3: CSVEGWTGTYYGYTF

J: TRBJ1-2
V: TRBV7-2
CDR3: CASSLGAGDGGYTF

J: TRBJ2-5
V: TRBV29-1
CDR3: CSISWAMETQYF

J: TRBJ2-7
V: TRBV10-3
CDR3: CAISPGGYAIRAYEQYF

J: TRBJ2-3
V: TRBV6-5
CDR3: CASSYSRNLGTGEYF

J: TRBJ2-3
V: TRBV7-2
CDR3: CASSPTHPSTDTQYF

J: TRBJ1-2
V: TRBV4-2
CDR3: CAGSQGTGGAGIYGYTF

J: TRBJ1-4
V: TRBV20-1
CDR3: CSAEGLGEKLFF

J: TRBJ2-7
V: TRBV7-2
CDR3: CASTQTGVPAYEQYF

J: TRBJ2-3
V: TRBV4-1
CDR3: CASSHGGETDTQYF